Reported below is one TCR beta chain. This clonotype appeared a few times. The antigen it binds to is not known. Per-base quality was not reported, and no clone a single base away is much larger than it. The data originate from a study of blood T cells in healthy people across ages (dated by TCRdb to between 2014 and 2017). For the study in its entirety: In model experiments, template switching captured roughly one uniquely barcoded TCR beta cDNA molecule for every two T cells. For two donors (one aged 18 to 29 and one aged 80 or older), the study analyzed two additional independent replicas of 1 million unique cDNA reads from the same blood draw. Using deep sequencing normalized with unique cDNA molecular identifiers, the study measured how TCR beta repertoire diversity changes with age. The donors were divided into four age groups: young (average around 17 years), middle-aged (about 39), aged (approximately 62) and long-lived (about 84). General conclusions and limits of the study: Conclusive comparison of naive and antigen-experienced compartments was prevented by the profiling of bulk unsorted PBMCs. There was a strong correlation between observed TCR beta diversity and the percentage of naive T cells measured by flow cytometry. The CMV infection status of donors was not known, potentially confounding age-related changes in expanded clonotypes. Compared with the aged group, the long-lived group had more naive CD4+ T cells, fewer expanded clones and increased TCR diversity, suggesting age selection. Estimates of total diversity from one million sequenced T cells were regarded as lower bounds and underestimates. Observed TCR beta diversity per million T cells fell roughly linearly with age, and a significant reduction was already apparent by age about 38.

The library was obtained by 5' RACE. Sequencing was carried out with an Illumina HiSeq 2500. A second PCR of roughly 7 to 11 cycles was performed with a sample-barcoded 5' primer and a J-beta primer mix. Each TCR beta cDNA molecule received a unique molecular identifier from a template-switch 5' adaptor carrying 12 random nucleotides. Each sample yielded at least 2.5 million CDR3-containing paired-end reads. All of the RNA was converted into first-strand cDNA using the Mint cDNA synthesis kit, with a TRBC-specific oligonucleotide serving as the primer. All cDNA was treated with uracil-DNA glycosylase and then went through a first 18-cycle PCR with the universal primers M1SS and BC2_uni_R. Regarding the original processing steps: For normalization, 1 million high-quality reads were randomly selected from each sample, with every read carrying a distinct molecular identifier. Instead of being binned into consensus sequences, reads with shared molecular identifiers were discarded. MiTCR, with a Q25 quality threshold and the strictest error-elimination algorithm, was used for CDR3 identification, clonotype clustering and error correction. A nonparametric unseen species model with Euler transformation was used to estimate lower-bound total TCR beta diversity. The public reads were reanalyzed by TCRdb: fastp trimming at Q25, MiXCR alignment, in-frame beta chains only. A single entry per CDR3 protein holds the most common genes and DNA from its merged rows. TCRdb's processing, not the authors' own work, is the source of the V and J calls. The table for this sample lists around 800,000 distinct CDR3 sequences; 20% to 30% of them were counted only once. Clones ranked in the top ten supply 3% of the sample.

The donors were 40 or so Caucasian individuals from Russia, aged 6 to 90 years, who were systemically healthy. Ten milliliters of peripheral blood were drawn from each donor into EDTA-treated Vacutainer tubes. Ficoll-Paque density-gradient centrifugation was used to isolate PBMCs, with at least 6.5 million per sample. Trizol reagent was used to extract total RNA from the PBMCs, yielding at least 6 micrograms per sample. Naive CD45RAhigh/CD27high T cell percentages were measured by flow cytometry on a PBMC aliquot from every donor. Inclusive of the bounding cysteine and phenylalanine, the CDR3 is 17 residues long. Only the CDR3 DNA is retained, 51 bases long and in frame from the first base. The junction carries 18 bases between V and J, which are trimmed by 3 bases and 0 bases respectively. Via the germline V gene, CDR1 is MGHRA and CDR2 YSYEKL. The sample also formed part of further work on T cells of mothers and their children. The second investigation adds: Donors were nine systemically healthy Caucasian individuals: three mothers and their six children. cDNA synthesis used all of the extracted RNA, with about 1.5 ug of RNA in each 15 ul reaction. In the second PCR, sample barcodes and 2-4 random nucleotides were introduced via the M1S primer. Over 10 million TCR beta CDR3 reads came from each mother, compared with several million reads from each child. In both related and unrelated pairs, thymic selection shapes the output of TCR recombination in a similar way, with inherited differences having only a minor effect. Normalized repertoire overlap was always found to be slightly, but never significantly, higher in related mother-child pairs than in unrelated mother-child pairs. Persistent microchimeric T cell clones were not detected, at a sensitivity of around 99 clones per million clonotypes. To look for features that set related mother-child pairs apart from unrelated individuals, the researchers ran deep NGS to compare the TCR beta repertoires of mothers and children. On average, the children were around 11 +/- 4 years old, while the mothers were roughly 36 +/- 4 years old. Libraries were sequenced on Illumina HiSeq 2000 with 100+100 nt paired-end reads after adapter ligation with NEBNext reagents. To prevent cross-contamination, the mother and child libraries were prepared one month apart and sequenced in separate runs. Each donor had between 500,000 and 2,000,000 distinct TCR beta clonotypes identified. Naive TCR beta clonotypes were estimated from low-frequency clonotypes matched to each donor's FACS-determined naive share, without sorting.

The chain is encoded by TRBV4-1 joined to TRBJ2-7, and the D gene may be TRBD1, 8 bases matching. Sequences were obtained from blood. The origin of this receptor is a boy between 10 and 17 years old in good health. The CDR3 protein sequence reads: CASSQARGTGYSYEQYF. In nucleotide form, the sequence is TGCGCCAGCAGCCAGGCGCGGGGGACAGGCTACTCCTACGAGCAGTACTTC.